This TCR beta chain was retrieved from a study of T-cell reconstitution after alpha-beta-depleted transplantation in children. Preparation of the TCRbeta library was carried out with unique molecular identifiers. TCRdb passed the PCR reads through MiXCR, listing each CDR3 protein once. The sample yields hundreds of thousands of distinct CDR3 sequences, roughly 15% seen once. V was trimmed by 6 bases and J by 8 bases, leaving 20 bases between them. From germline, CDR1 is DFQATT and CDR2 SNEGSKA (reference sequence). The CDR3 runs 14 residues. This receptor was identified in a human donor who donated a stem cell graft to a child with acute myeloid leukemia. The chain recombines TRBV20-1 with TRBJ2-4; TRBD2 is a possible D gene (7 bases). This sample comprised PBMCs from the stem cell graft donor, obtained from the stem cell graft. The CDR3: CSAPETGGTDIQYF. The CDR3 DNA reads as TGCAGTGCCCCGGAAACGGGGGGCACGGACATTCAGTACTTC.